This T cell receptor beta chain comes out of a study of cytomegalovirus exposure and HLA in healthy donors. Study-wide results and caveats: Cytomegalovirus-associated status was assigned to roughly 160 TCR beta chains. Reported findings show TCR beta sequences accurately forecast HLA-A and HLA-B alleles in most subjects.

Regarding this clone: Its antigen is as yet unknown.

The PCR employed 60 Vbeta primers together with 13 Jbeta primers. Some clones are missing from TCRdb's copy, which holds only in-frame ones; the method was immunoSEQ multiplex PCR. Of 130,000 or so clones in the sample, about 8.6% were seen once. The CDR3 runs 13 residues. V was pared by 5 bases and J by 4 bases, with 11 bases between. CDR1 and CDR2 from the germline V gene are SGHTA and FQGTGA. V gene TRBV7-3 combines with J gene TRBJ1-1, with D perhaps TRBD1 (6 bases). The material sequenced was PBMCs. This receptor was taken from a woman between 40 and 55 years old in good health and CMV-seropositive. The CDR3 spells CASSPQGGTEAFF. Here the CDR3 DNA reads TGTGCCAGCAGCCCACAAGGGGGCACTGAAGCTTTCTTT.